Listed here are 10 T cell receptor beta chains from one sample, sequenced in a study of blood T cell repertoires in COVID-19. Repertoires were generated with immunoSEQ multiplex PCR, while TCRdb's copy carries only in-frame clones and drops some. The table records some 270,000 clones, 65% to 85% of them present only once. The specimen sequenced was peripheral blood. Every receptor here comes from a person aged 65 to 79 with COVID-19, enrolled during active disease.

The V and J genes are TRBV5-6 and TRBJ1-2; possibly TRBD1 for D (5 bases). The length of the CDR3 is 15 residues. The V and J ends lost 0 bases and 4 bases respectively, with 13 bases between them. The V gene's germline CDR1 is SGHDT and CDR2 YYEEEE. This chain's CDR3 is CASSLDRKAGYGYTF. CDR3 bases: TGTGCCAGCAGCTTGGACAGGAAGGCTGGCTATGGCTACACCTTC.

CDR3 nucleotides: TGTGCCAGCAGCTCCCATGAGGTAGGCGAGCAGTACTTC. Residues: CASSSHEVGEQYF. The chain recombines TRBV11-3 with TRBJ2-7; unclear D gene. The V gene's germline CDR1 is SGHNT and CDR2 YENEEA. The CDR3 is 13 residues long. V was trimmed by 4 bases and J by 6 bases, leaving 13 bases between them. Drawing the rest from reference TRBV11-3 and TRBJ2-7, the complete variable domain is EAGVVQSPRYKIIEKKQPVAFWCNPISGHNTLYWYLQNLGQGPELLIRYENEEAVDDSQLPKDRFSAERLKGVDSTLKIQPAELGDSAVYLCASSSHEVGEQYFGPGTRLTVT.

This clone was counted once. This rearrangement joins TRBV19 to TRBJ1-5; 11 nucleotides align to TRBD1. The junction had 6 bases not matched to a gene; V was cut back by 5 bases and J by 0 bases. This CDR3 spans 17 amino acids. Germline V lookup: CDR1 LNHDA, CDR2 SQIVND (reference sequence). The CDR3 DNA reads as TGTGCCAGTAGTTCCGGGACAGGGGGAAATAGCAATCAGCCCCAGCATTTT. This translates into CASSSGTGGNSNQPQHF.

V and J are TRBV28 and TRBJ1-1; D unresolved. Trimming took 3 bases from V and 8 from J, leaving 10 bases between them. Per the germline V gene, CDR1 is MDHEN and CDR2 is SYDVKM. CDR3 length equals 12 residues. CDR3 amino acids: CASSLLAGEAFF. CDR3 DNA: TGTGCCAGCAGTTTGTTGGCCGGGGAAGCTTTCTTT.

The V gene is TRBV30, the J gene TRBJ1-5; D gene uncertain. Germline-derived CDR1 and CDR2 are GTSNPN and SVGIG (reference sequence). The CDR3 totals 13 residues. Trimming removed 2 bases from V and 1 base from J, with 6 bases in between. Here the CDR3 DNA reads TGTGCCTGGAGTTTAGAGAGCAATCAGCCCCAGCATTTT. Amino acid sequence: CAWSLESNQPQHF.

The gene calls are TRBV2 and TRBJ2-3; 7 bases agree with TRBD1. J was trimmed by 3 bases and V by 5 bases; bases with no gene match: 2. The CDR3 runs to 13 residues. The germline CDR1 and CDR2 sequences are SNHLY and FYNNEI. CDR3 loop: CASSRGRTDTQYF. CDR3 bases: TGTGCCAGCAGTAGGGGGCGGACAGATACGCAGTATTTT.

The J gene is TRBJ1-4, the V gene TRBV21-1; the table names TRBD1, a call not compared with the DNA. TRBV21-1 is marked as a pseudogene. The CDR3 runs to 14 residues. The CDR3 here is CASSKGARGSKLFF. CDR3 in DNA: TGTGCCAGCAGCAAAGGGGCCAGGGGGTCTAAACTGTTTTTT.

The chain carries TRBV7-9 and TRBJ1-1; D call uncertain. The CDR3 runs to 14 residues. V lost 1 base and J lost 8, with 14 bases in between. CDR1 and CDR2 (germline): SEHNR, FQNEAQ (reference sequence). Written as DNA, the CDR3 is TGTGCCAGCAGCTTAGAAGTACAGAACCAAGAAGCTTTCTTT. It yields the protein CASSLEVQNQEAFF.

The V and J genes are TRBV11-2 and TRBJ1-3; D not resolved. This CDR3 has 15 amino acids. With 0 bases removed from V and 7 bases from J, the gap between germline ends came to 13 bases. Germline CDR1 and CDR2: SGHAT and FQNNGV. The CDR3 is CASSLETGARNTIYF. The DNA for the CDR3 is TGTGCCAGCAGCTTAGAGACGGGAGCCAGGAACACCATATATTTT. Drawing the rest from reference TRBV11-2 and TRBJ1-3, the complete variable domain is EAGVAQSPRYKIIEKRQSVAFWCNPISGHATLYWYQQILGQGPKLLIQFQNNGVVDDSQLPKDRFSAERLKGVDSTLKIQPAKLEDSAVYLCASSLETGARNTIYFGEGSWLTVV.

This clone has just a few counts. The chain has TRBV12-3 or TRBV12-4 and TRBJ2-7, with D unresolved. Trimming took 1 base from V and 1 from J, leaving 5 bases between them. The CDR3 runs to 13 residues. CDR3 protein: CASSLGASYEQYF. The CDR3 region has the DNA TGTGCCAGCAGTTTAGGAGCTTCCTACGAGCAGTACTTC.